The next 6 T cell receptor beta chains were all read from a single sample in a study of T cell repertoires in cytomegalovirus infection (dated 2019 in TCRdb). TCRdb names Illumina HiSeq 1500 as the instrument used. Using fastp trimming at Q25 and MiXCR clonotype assembly, TCRdb reanalyzed the public sequencing data and kept in-frame beta chains. Duplicate CDR3 protein sequences are folded into a single record with the most common DNA and genes. Across this sample there are hundreds of thousands of distinct CDR3 sequences, with roughly 26% seen only once. Clones ranked in the top ten supply around 8% of the sample. The sample consisted of CD8+ T cells from PBMCs. Source of these receptors: a human donor in good health (CMV status not recorded). Some clones in this sample may be carry-over from other donors' samples.

This clonotype was counted at least ten times. This sequence joins TRBV12-3 or TRBV12-4 and TRBJ1-6; D not resolved. Trimming left V 2 bases short and J 7 bases short, with 9 bases between. This CDR3 contains 14 residues. The CDR3 DNA reads as TGTGCCAGCAGTTTAAGCCGATTGAATTCACCCCTCCACTTT. Encoded protein: CASSLSRLNSPLHF.

This clonotype was seen repeatedly, ten times or more. V and J are TRBV7-2 and TRBJ1-3; tentatively, D is TRBD1 (6 bases). Trimming took 5 bases from V and 4 from J, leaving 21 bases between them. Germline-derived CDR1 and CDR2 are SGHTA and FQGNSA. The CDR3 totals 17 residues. Here the CDR3 DNA reads TGTGCCAGCAGCCTATATCCCCCGGCAGGGGTCGGAAACACCATATATTTT. Translated, it gives CASSLYPPAGVGNTIYF.

The sample holds many counts of this clonotype. Written as DNA, the CDR3 is TGTGCCAGCAGTTTAGCGTTAGTCCTAGACTTGATGCAACTAGATACGCAGTATTTT. It codes for CASSLALVLDLMQLDTQYF. The chain links TRBV12-3 or TRBV12-4 to TRBJ2-3; D is ambiguous. The CDR3 spans 19 residues. Trimming left V 0 bases short and J 5 bases short, with 24 bases between.

The rearrangement links TRBV20-1 to TRBJ1-5; unclear D gene. With 0 bases removed from V and 3 bases from J, the gap between germline ends came to 15 bases. The length of the CDR3 is 16 residues. Germline V gives CDR1 DFQATT, CDR2 SNEGSKA (reference sequence). As DNA, the CDR3 is TGCAGTGCTAGAGATAGGAATCGGCCATTCAATCAGCCCCAGCATTTT. Translating gives CSARDRNRPFNQPQHF.

The rearrangement uses TRBV29-1 and TRBJ2-1; D may be TRBD1 (6 bases). The CDR3 has 13 amino acids. The V gene's germline CDR1 is SQVTM and CDR2 ANQGSEA. Trimming pared 7 bases from V and 3 bases from J, leaving 13 bases between. CDR3 loop: CSAENRDYNEQFF. CDR3 coding DNA: TGCAGCGCCGAAAACAGGGACTACAATGAGCAGTTCTTC.

The chain combines TRBV19 with TRBJ2-1; TRBD1 aligns across 7 bases. Per germline, CDR1 LNHDA and CDR2 SQIVND (reference sequence). The CDR3 extends over 14 amino acids. The trim removed 4 bases at V and 5 bases at J, leaving 5 bases unmatched. The CDR3 DNA follows: TGTGCCAGTAGTACGGACAGGCCAAACAATGAGCAGTTCTTC. Encoded protein: CASSTDRPNNEQFF.